This TCR beta chain comes out of a study of shared T cell receptors in the human thymus. TCRdb's copy holds only in-frame clones and misses some; the assay was immunoSEQ multiplex PCR. The sample contains 600,000 or so clones, approximately 89% of which appear only once. This CDR3 comprises 12 residues. CDR1 is MDHEN and CDR2 is SYDVKM in the germline V gene. V was shortened by 5 bases and J by 6 bases, with 11 bases between the two germline ends. Separately, the same data were catalogued under a study of human thymus T cells. From that paper: Usage of V and J genes appeared biased in thymic and blood repertoires. Overlap was high between thymic repertoires from unrelated individuals, as reported in related research.

This sequence originates from a boy younger than two with a congenital heart defect. Sequenced input: thymocytes. The chain joins TRBV28 to TRBJ2-7; D is unclear. CDR3 DNA: TGTGCCAGCAGTCCCTTACCTACCGAGCAGTACTTC. Its protein is CASSPLPTEQYF.